A single sample gave rise to the 18 T cell receptor beta chains below, sequenced in a study of T cells in Graves' hyperthyroidism and ophthalmopathy. Using RNA transcripts as the source, TCR beta CDR3 regions were amplified. First-round RT-PCR targeting the TCR CDR3 was performed with the HTBI primer set. TCRdb re-called the multiplex PCR reads through MiXCR, storing one row per CDR3 protein. The data hold around 480,000 distinct CDR3 sequences, with approximately 15% observed a single time. Specimen: blood. The receptor source for this set is a woman between 18 and 29 years old with Graves' hyperthyroidism.

The chain employs TRBV13 and TRBJ1-3; D is ambiguous. The CDR3 consists of 15 residues. Germline loops: CDR1 PRHDT, CDR2 FYEKMQ (reference sequence). V lost 0 bases, J lost 3 bases, and 9 bases lay in between. CDR3 sequence: CASSLGQFNGNTIYF. The CDR3 DNA follows: TGTGCCAGCAGCTTAGGACAGTTTAATGGAAACACCATATATTTT.

This clonotype has at least ten counts. The chain recombines TRBV30 with TRBJ2-2; D not resolved. Trimming took 0 bases from V and 3 from J, leaving 8 bases between them. This CDR3 has 14 amino acids. The germline gives CDR1 GTSNPN, CDR2 SVGIG (reference sequence). The CDR3 reads CAWSVFGYTGELFF. In DNA, the CDR3 is TGTGCCTGGAGTGTATTCGGGTACACCGGGGAGCTGTTTTTT. Combining the CDR3 with reference TRBV30 and TRBJ2-2 gives the whole variable domain SQTIHQWPATLVQPVGSPLSLECTVEGTSNPNLYWYRQAAGRGLQLLFYSVGIGQISSEVPQNLSASRPQDRQFILSSKKLLLSDSGFYLCAWSVFGYTGELFFGEGSRLTVL.

The rearrangement uses TRBV12-3 or TRBV12-4 and TRBJ2-1; possibly TRBD2 for D (5 bases). The V end was cut by 7 bases, the J end by 1 base, with 14 bases between. This CDR3 spans 15 amino acids. CDR3 sequence: CASIRSRDSYNEQFF. The DNA for the CDR3 is TGTGCCAGCATTCGGTCACGGGATTCCTACAATGAGCAGTTCTTC.

A few counts support this clonotype. The junction departs from germline at one end; a sequencing error may be responsible. The rearrangement links TRBV7-9 to TRBJ2-3, with 7 bases lining up with TRBD2. Germline CDR1 is SEHNR and CDR2 is FQNEAQ (reference sequence). This CDR3 comprises 16 residues. Written as DNA, the CDR3 is TGTGCCAGCAAAGGTCCGTCAGCGGGACCCTCAGATGCGCAGTATTTT. Translation: CASKGPSAGPSDAQYF.

This clonotype was observed at least ten times. V usage is TRBV7-2 and J usage is TRBJ2-7; D unresolved. Germline assignment: CDR1 SGHTA and CDR2 FQGNSA. Trimming removed 0 bases from V and 1 base from J, with 7 bases in between. The CDR3 spans 14 residues. The CDR3 bases are TGTGCCAGCAGCTTAGCTCGTGCGTCCTACGAGCAGTACTTC. It translates to CASSLARASYEQYF.

This clonotype has a count of ten or more. The chain joins TRBV27 to TRBJ1-5; 7 bases match TRBD1. The CDR3 has 15 amino acids. The germline gives CDR1 MNHEY, CDR2 SMNVEV (reference sequence). V lost 5 bases to trimming and J lost 4 bases; unmatched junction nucleotides: 8. The CDR3 region has the DNA TGTGCCAGCAGTCCAGAGACAGGGCGGAATCAGCCCCAGCATTTT. Encoded protein: CASSPETGRNQPQHF.

The chain carries TRBV20-1 and TRBJ1-5; 9 bases map to TRBD1. The germline gives CDR1 DFQATT, CDR2 SNEGSKA (reference sequence). V lost 5 bases and J lost 1; bases outside the gene matches: 6. The CDR3 extends over 15 amino acids. CDR3 region: CSASRTGVSNQPQHF. The CDR3 DNA reads as TGCAGTGCTTCTCGGACAGGGGTGAGCAATCAGCCCCAGCATTTT.

The J gene is TRBJ2-7, the V gene TRBV10-3; 12 bases are a match to TRBD2. Per the germline V gene, CDR1 is ENHRY and CDR2 is SYGVKD. The length of the CDR3 is 15 residues. The J segment lost 5 bases and the V segment lost 5 bases, leaving 7 bases of the junction unmatched. CDR3 protein: CAISNRLAGENEQYF. The CDR3 region has the DNA TGTGCCATCAGTAACAGACTAGCGGGAGAGAACGAGCAGTACTTC.

This clonotype came up a few times. This chain connects TRBV10-3 to TRBJ2-3; 7 bases are shared with TRBD1. The V segment lost 4 bases and the J segment 4 bases; nucleotides outside the gene matches: 8. The germline V gene has CDR1 ENHRY and CDR2 SYGVKD. The CDR3 runs to 15 residues. CDR3 DNA sequence: TGTGCCATCAGTGCAGGGGGAGTGGTCTCAGATACGCAGTATTTT. Its translation is CAISAGGVVSDTQYF.

This clonotype was counted ten times or more. The chain has TRBV5-1 and TRBJ2-1; TRBD2 is a possible D gene (6 bases). The CDR3 is made up of 14 amino acids. Germline loops: CDR1 SGHRS, CDR2 YFSETQ. V dropped 1 base and J dropped 4 bases, with 9 bases sitting between them. Here the CDR3 reads CASSLYRGYNEQFF. As DNA, the CDR3 is TGCGCCAGCAGCTTGTACCGGGGGTACAATGAGCAGTTCTTC.

V and J are TRBV20-1 and TRBJ1-5; D gene uncertain. The CDR3 spans 13 residues. Germline CDR1 DFQATT, CDR2 SNEGSKA (reference sequence). CDR3 in DNA: TGCAGCGTTGTATGGGATAGCAATCAGCCCCAGCATTTT. Its protein product is CSVVWDSNQPQHF.

This clonotype occurred many times. The chain employs TRBV6-2 or TRBV6-3 and TRBJ1-5, with D possibly TRBD1 on 6 matching bases. The CDR3 spans 14 residues. The V and J ends lost 7 bases and 5 bases respectively, with 15 bases between them. CDR1 is MNHEY, CDR2 SVGEGT, per germline. The CDR3 spells CASIPRDNDQPQHF. The CDR3, as DNA: TGTGCCAGCATCCCGCGGGACAACGATCAGCCCCAGCATTTT.

This clonotype was detected many times. This chain connects TRBV28 to TRBJ1-1, with D perhaps matching TRBD1 (6 bases). Germline V CDR1 and CDR2: MDHEN, SYDVKM. V was clipped by 0 bases and J by 5 bases, with 10 bases between them. The length of the CDR3 is 14 residues. The CDR3 loop is CASSLWSGDTEAFF. The CDR3 coding sequence is TGTGCCAGCAGTTTATGGTCAGGGGATACTGAAGCTTTCTTT.

This clonotype came up many times. No conserved phenylalanine or tryptophan ends this CDR3, so it is likely a read error. The gene calls are TRBV5-1 and TRBJ2-7, with D perhaps TRBD1 (5 bases). V shed 3 bases and J shed 4 bases, with 17 bases lying between them. Germline CDR1 SGHRS, CDR2 YFSETQ. The CDR3 contains 15 residues. CDR3 protein: CASSSRGELIYEQYL. In DNA, the CDR3 is TGCGCCAGCAGCTCAAGGGGCGAACTAATATACGAGCAGTACCTC.

This clonotype has just a few counts. The CDR3 end shows no conserved phenylalanine or tryptophan, and so a read error is likely. The V and J genes are TRBV9 and TRBJ2-3; D is ambiguous. CDR1 SGDLS and CDR2 YYNGEE come from the germline V gene. With 0 bases removed from V and 2 bases from J, the gap between germline ends came to 13 bases. The CDR3 is made up of 16 amino acids. This CDR3 is CASSVDGENPTDTQYL. CDR3 nucleotides: TGTGCCAGCAGCGTAGATGGGGAAAACCCCACAGATACGCAGTATCTT.

This clonotype was seen ten or more times. The V gene is TRBV3-1, the J gene TRBJ2-5; no clear D. Trimming took off 2 bases at V and 5 bases at J, with 6 bases between the two ends. The CDR3 spans 12 residues. Germline-derived CDR1 and CDR2 are LGHDT and YNNKEL (reference sequence). This CDR3 reads CASSQLDETQYF. The CDR3 DNA sequence: TGTGCCAGCAGCCAATTGGACGAGACCCAGTACTTC.

The sample holds a few counts of this clonotype. J is TRBJ2-2 and V is TRBV5-1; D might be TRBD2 (5 bases). Per germline, CDR1 SGHRS and CDR2 YFSETQ. The CDR3 loop spans 15 amino acids. V was trimmed by 0 bases and J by 5 bases, leaving 11 bases between them. CDR3 coding DNA: TGCGCCAGCAGCTTGGCCCCGGGAACGACCGGGGAGCTGTTTTTT. Protein: CASSLAPGTTGELFF.

This clonotype was recorded many times. The chain employs TRBV6-1 and TRBJ1-5; D is uncertain. Germline V gene lookup returns CDR1 MNHNS and CDR2 SASEGT. This CDR3 is 13 amino acids long. V was cut by 4 bases and J by 0 bases, with 4 bases left in between. CDR3 sequence (DNA): TGTGCCAGCAGTGTCCATAGCAATCAGCCCCAGCATTTT. Its translation: CASSVHSNQPQHF.